There are many counts of the clone carrying this TCR beta chain. Its antigen is still unknown. Via MiXCR, TCRdb re-called the reads, giving one row per CDR3 protein. Among about 46,000 distinct CDR3 sequences listed, 20% to 25% were seen once. This entry is derived from a study of T cell repertoires in cytomegalovirus infection. Whole-study results and caveats: HLA-C-restricted CMV-specific TCR beta clonotypes were dominant in the ex vivo response.

V lost 1 base to trimming and J lost 4 bases, with 5 bases between them. Germline loops: CDR1 MGHRA, CDR2 YSYEKL. The CDR3 runs 13 residues. Input material: PBMCs, sequenced either directly or after in vitro stimulation (not recorded which). The V and J genes are TRBV4-1 and TRBJ1-3; D remains ambiguous. This clonotype was obtained from a human donor in good health (CMV status not recorded). Some clones in this sample may be carry-over from other donors' samples. The CDR3 here is CASSQVDGNTIYF. The CDR3 DNA sequence: TGCGCCAGCAGCCAAGTGGACGGAAACACCATATATTTT.